This record covers a single T cell receptor beta chain. This clone occurred once. Its antigen target is currently unknown. Base-call qualities are not available, and no considerably larger clone is one nucleotide away. This entry is derived from a study of blood T cell repertoires in COVID-19 (dated by TCRdb to the early 2020s). For context, the study as a whole: The collaborator samples originated in the United States, Italy and Spain and spanned the acute and convalescent phases of COVID-19. The samples were drawn from the first 160 participants of the ongoing ImmuneRACE study and from over a thousand subjects provided by 6 global collaborators. Deeply sampled blood TCRbeta repertoires from subjects exposed to, actively infected with, or recovered from COVID-19 were included in the dataset. The sample metadata nearly always contained a de-identified subject ID, COVID-19 status, age in years and sex. Where HLA class I and class II types were available, the types were taken from metadata supplied by the sample provider, not from assay-based typing. The repertoires were released in a freely available public database intended as a resource for research on the immune response to SARS-CoV-2. The material from the prospective study consisted of cDNA or gDNA derived from T cells, B-cell-depleted T cells, or PBMCs.

What the study reported, not specific to this receptor: The quantity of clinical and demographic metadata differed by source and by participant and was supplied without curation.

Each collaborating institution followed its own protocols to collect whole blood in K2EDTA tubes. Collaborator samples were shipped for TCRbeta analysis as frozen whole blood, isolated PBMCs, or DNA extracted from either sample type. TCRbeta CDR3 regions were amplified from genomic DNA using the immunoSEQ Assay, a bias-controlled multiplex PCR. In the paper's pipeline: Nucleated cell counts per sample were estimated from amplification of reference gene primers within the assay. To quantify the absolute abundance of each unique TCRbeta CDR3 rearrangement, sequence reads were collapsed and filtered. For each sample, productive Simpson clonality was calculated as the square root of Simpson's diversity index across productive rearrangements. TCRdb stores this immuneACCESS table with in-frame sequences only. Part of the clones is absent; in the studies checked, under half of the shortfall reflects unresolved V genes, and no reason is known for the rest. D and trimming were read from the DNA, whereas the V and J calls and clone size are those reported in that table. The sample includes approximately 130,000 clones, with approximately 87% observed a single time. The ten largest make up roughly 7.6% of the sample.

CDR1 and CDR2, looked up from the germline V gene (reference sequence), are LNHDA and SQIVND. Trimmed from V: 5 bases; trimmed from J: 7 bases; junction bases lacking a gene match: 6. The CDR3 runs 14 amino acids, cysteine and phenylalanine included. The only DNA kept is the CDR3, 42 bases in frame from the first base. This clonotype was sampled from a man over 45 with acute or convalescent COVID-19. The specimen sequenced was peripheral blood. Recombination linked TRBV19 to TRBJ2-1; 9 junctional bases match TRBD1. The CDR3 reads CASSWDREENEQFF. The DNA sequence is as follows: TGTGCCAGTAGTTGGGACAGGGAAGAGAATGAGCAGTTCTTC.